The 20 T cell receptor beta chains below were found in one sample sequenced in a study of cytomegalovirus exposure and HLA in healthy donors. The PCR made use of 60 Vbeta and 13 Jbeta primers. Clones were read by immunoSEQ multiplex PCR, and TCRdb kept only the in-frame ones, dropping some. The profile shows some 130,000 clones, roughly two thirds of them singletons. The sequenced material came from PBMCs. These TCRs come from a man aged 30 to 45 in good health and CMV-seropositive.

The V gene is TRBV7-8, the J gene TRBJ2-7; D gene ambiguous. Trimming took off 0 bases at V and 3 bases at J, with 6 bases between the two ends. The CDR3 totals 13 residues. CDR1 and CDR2 from the germline V gene are SGHVS and FQNEAQ. CDR3 residues: CASSLAGYYEQYF. DNA of the CDR3: TGTGCCAGCAGCTTAGCCGGGTACTACGAGCAGTACTTC.

This chain's CDR3 is CASSRGGDRGFPYEQYF. For the CDR3, the DNA is TGTGCCAGCAGCAGGGGAGGGGACAGGGGGTTCCCCTACGAGCAGTACTTC. V and J are TRBV21-1 and TRBJ2-7; the table's D call TRBD1 went unverified against the DNA. TRBV21-1 is recorded as a pseudogene. The CDR3 is made up of 17 amino acids.

This sequence joins TRBV6-6 and TRBJ1-1; no clear D. This CDR3 spans 14 amino acids. V shed 8 bases and J shed 3 bases, with 16 bases lying between them. Germline assignment: CDR1 MNHNY and CDR2 SVGAGI (reference sequence). The CDR3 DNA reads as TGTGCCAGCCTAGAGGGAGGGAGTCACACTGAAGCTTTCTTT. This codes for CASLEGGSHTEAFF.

This clone has a handful of counts. This sequence joins TRBV13 and TRBJ1-2; 7 bases are shared with TRBD1. With V trimmed by 5 bases and J by 0 bases, 9 bases remained unmatched. Germline CDR1 and CDR2: PRHDT and FYEKMQ (reference sequence). This CDR3 comprises 16 residues. The CDR3 nucleotides read TGTGCCAGCAGCACCAACCCCACAGGGGCTAACTATGGCTACACCTTC. It codes for CASSTNPTGANYGYTF.

V gene TRBV19 combines with J gene TRBJ1-1; no reliable D call. CDR1 is LNHDA, CDR2 SQIVND, per germline (reference sequence). V was clipped by 2 bases and J by 1 base, with 11 bases between them. The CDR3 is 15 amino acids. The CDR3 loop is CASSIKGAPNTEAFF. For the CDR3, the DNA is TGTGCCAGTAGTATAAAGGGAGCGCCGAACACTGAAGCTTTCTTT.

This clone occurred a few times. The rearrangement joins TRBV15 to TRBJ2-7, with a possible D match to TRBD1 (5 bases). The germline V and J ends were trimmed by 0 bases and 3 bases, with 15 bases remaining between them. The CDR3 contains 16 residues. Germline V gives CDR1 LNHNV, CDR2 YYDKDF (reference sequence). The CDR3 loop reads CATSRDRQGLFYEQYF. The CDR3 DNA reads as TGTGCCACCAGCAGAGATAGGCAGGGTCTTTTCTACGAGCAGTACTTC.

The gene calls are TRBV6-5 and TRBJ2-1; no clear D. The germline V gene encodes CDR1 MNHEY and CDR2 SVGAGI. Trimming stripped 2 bases from V and 3 bases from J, with 5 bases between. The CDR3 is made up of 13 amino acids. This CDR3 reads CASSYEVYNEQFF. The CDR3 bases are TGTGCCAGCAGTTACGAGGTCTACAATGAGCAGTTCTTC.

This chain uses TRBV2 with TRBJ2-1, with TRBD1 matching 10 bases. Trimming took 5 bases from V and 3 from J; bases not matched to a gene: 4. The CDR3 is made up of 15 amino acids. Germline V gene data show CDR1 as SNHLY and CDR2 as FYNNEI. Written as DNA, the CDR3 is TGTGCCAGCAGTTCGGACAGGGGGGACTACAATGAGCAGTTCTTC. As protein: CASSSDRGDYNEQFF.

This clone was seen only a few times. The CDR3, as DNA: TGTGCCAGCAGCCAAGTAGGAGGGAACACTGAAGCTTTCTTT. This codes for CASSQVGGNTEAFF. The V gene is TRBV4-2, the J gene TRBJ1-1; D is undetermined. V lost 1 base and J 1 base, leaving 7 bases between the germline ends. Germline CDR1 and CDR2: LGHNA and YNFKEQ. CDR3 length: 14 amino acids.

J is TRBJ2-5 and V is TRBV14; D gene ambiguous. Trimming took off 4 bases at V and 0 bases at J, with 15 bases between the two ends. There are 16 residues in the CDR3. CDR1 and CDR2 (germline): SGHDN, FVKESK. In nucleotides, the CDR3 is TGTGCCAGCAGCCCACACCCTAGTCCGTACCAAGAGACCCAGTACTTC. As protein: CASSPHPSPYQETQYF.

The CDR3 reads CATSPPRTGPNSPLHF. The CDR3 DNA sequence: TGTGCCACCAGCCCCCCGCGGACAGGGCCCAATTCACCCCTCCACTTT. The V call is TRBV15, the J call TRBJ1-6; 8 bases align to TRBD1. The CDR3 loop spans 16 amino acids. The V and J ends lost 5 bases and 7 bases, in that order; junction bases with no gene match: 10. Germline lookup yields CDR1 LNHNV and CDR2 YYDKDF (reference sequence). Looking up the rest from reference TRBV15 and TRBJ1-6 gives the full variable domain: DAMVIQNPRYQVTQFGKPVTLSCSQTLNHNVMYWYQQKSSQAPKLLFHYYDKDFNNEADTPDNFQSRRPNTSFCFLDIRSPGLGDTAMYLCATSPPRTGPNSPLHFGNGTRLTVT.

This rearrangement joins TRBV30 to TRBJ1-6; D ambiguous. Germline loops: CDR1 GTSNPN, CDR2 SVGIG (reference sequence). V lost 2 bases and J 10 bases, leaving 12 bases between the germline ends. CDR3 length equals 13 residues. CDR3 nucleotides: TGTGCCTGGAGTCTGGTAGTGAGATCACCCCTCCACTTT. Protein product: CAWSLVVRSPLHF.

The rearrangement joins TRBV11-2 to TRBJ2-1; D is perhaps TRBD2 (5 bases). V gave up 5 bases and J gave up 9 bases, with 26 bases separating them. The CDR3 has 17 amino acids. Germline-derived CDR1 and CDR2 are SGHAT and FQNNGV. CDR3 amino acids: CASSPARLDWRPGEQFF. For the CDR3, the DNA is TGTGCCAGCAGCCCAGCCCGTTTGGACTGGCGCCCGGGTGAGCAGTTCTTC.

The rearrangement joins TRBV5-1 to TRBJ2-4; D remains ambiguous. V dropped 0 bases and J dropped 6 bases, with 7 bases sitting between them. The CDR3 is 13 amino acids. The germline CDR1 and CDR2 sequences are SGHRS and YFSETQ. CDR3 bases: TGCGCCAGCAGCTTGGGACAAGTAAACATTCAGTACTTC. It translates to CASSLGQVNIQYF.

The V call is TRBV4-1, the J call TRBJ2-5; D is uncertain. Germline V gives CDR1 MGHRA, CDR2 YSYEKL. The CDR3 sequence is 13 residues long. With 1 base removed from V and 5 bases from J, the gap between germline ends came to 8 bases. For the CDR3, the DNA is TGCGCCAGCAGCCAAGGCCGGCGGGAGACCCAGTACTTC. Encoded protein: CASSQGRRETQYF.

V usage is TRBV5-1 and J usage is TRBJ2-7; maybe TRBD1 (5 bases). The CDR3 is made up of 14 amino acids. Germline V gene data show CDR1 as SGHRS and CDR2 as YFSETQ. With 5 bases removed from V and 4 bases from J, the gap between germline ends came to 16 bases. The CDR3 DNA reads as TGCGCCAGCAGGTCGGACACGGGCGATTACGAGCAGTACTTC. Translating gives CASRSDTGDYEQYF. Full variable domain (remainder filled in from reference TRBV5-1 and TRBJ2-7): KAGVTQTPRYLIKTRGQQVTLSCSPISGHRSVSWYQQTPGQGLQFLFEYFSETQRNKGNFPGRFSGRQFSNSRSEMNVSTLELGDSALYLCASRSDTGDYEQYFGPGTRLTVT.

Written as DNA, the CDR3 is TGTGCCAGCAGTTCCCGGGACAGGGGCCACGAGCAGTACTTC. Translating it yields CASSSRDRGHEQYF. The chain has TRBV27 and TRBJ2-7; 10 bases align to TRBD1. CDR3 length: 14 amino acids. From germline, CDR1 is MNHEY and CDR2 SMNVEV (reference sequence). V was pared by 4 bases and J by 5 bases, with 5 bases of the junction left unmatched.

V is TRBV5-1 and J is TRBJ2-2; D ambiguous. This CDR3 comprises 16 residues. Between the trimmed V and J ends, which lost 0 bases and 0 bases, there was a span of 9 bases. Germline V gene lookup returns CDR1 SGHRS and CDR2 YFSETQ. The CDR3 sequence: CASSLASTTNTGELFF. In DNA, the CDR3 is TGCGCCAGCAGCTTGGCCTCGACAACGAACACCGGGGAGCTGTTTTTT.

This clone was counted between two and nine times. The chain has TRBV6-1 and TRBJ1-6; D might be TRBD1 (5 bases). Germline CDR1 MNHNS, CDR2 SASEGT. Trimming removed 2 bases from V and 7 bases from J, with 9 bases in between. The CDR3 sequence is 14 residues long. The DNA of the CDR3 is TGTGCCAGCAGTGAATTGGAGGGGAATTCACCCCTCCACTTT. It yields the protein CASSELEGNSPLHF.

This chain connects TRBV14 to TRBJ1-1; no firm D call. The CDR3 is 17 amino acids. Trimming stripped 5 bases from V and 1 base from J, with 20 bases between. Germline values: CDR1 SGHDN, CDR2 FVKESK. CDR3 bases: TGTGCCAGCAGCGGTAGTTCGGGAGGGCGTTCGAACACTGAAGCTTTCTTT. Its translation: CASSGSSGGRSNTEAFF.